These T cell receptor beta chains were read from a single sample in a study of control samples from healthy donors and cancer patients. Generated by immunoSEQ multiplex PCR, the TCRdb table keeps only in-frame clones and is missing some. Here the sample spans 98,000 or so clones, around three quarters being singletons. The sample taken for sequencing was blood. Receptors were obtained from a woman aged 25 to 39 in good health. Each CDR3 is given with its conserved first and last residue. Each record gives: CDR3 DNA, CDR3 protein, D gene, clone size, V gene, CDR3 length, J gene. The D gene is left open where the match is weak. The listing skips clone size in some rows; elsewhere it reads once, few, many or a size class.

TGTGCCAGCAGCTTAGACCCAGGGGGGAGCAATCAGCCCCAGCATTTT	CASSLDPGGSNQPQHF	TRBD1	-	TRBV7-2	16	TRBJ1-5
TGTGCCAGCAGTTACTCAGGGGGGCGGAATACGCAGTATTTT	CASSYSGGRNTQYF	-	-	TRBV6-2/TRBV6-3	14	TRBJ2-3
TGTGCCAGCAGCGCCTCCGGGGCCTATAATGAAAAACTGTTTTTT	CASSASGAYNEKLFF	-	-	TRBV11-2	15	TRBJ1-4
TGTGCCAGCAGCCAAACTTACCGGGACAGGTTGGCTGAAGCTTTCTTT	CASSQTYRDRLAEAFF	TRBD1	-	TRBV3-1/TRBV3-2	16	TRBJ1-1
TGTGCCAGCAGCGGTACTAGCGGGGGGGACGAGCAGTTCTTC	CASSGTSGGDEQFF	TRBD2	-	TRBV9	14	TRBJ2-1
TGTGCCAGCAGCCAAGAGGTTTACGAGCAGTACTTC	CASSQEVYEQYF	-	-	TRBV3-1/TRBV3-2	12	TRBJ2-7
TGTGCCAGCAGACCCGGGACCTATGCCACCGGGGAGCTGTTTTTT	CASRPGTYATGELFF	-	-	TRBV6-5	15	TRBJ2-2
TGTGCCAGCAGCTTGGAACAGAACACTGAAGCTTTCTTT	CASSLEQNTEAFF	-	-	TRBV5-5	13	TRBJ1-1
TGCGCCAGCAGCTTGACCGGAAAGGGTTGGAATGGCTACACCTTC	CASSLTGKGWNGYTF	-	-	TRBV5-1	15	TRBJ1-2
TGCGCCAGCAGCCGATTTAGCGGGGATCCCACAGATACGCAGTATTTT	CASSRFSGDPTDTQYF	TRBD2	-	TRBV5-1	16	TRBJ2-3
TGTGCCACCAGTGATTTCGGTGAAAAACTGTTTTTT	CATSDFGEKLFF	-	-	TRBV24-1	12	TRBJ1-4
TGTGCCAGCAGCTTAGTTCGGGGGGCGGGTTACAATGAGCAGTTCTTC	CASSLVRGAGYNEQFF	-	-	TRBV7-2	16	TRBJ2-1
TGTGCCAGCAGTGAGGAGGCGGTCCCCTACAATGAGCAGTTCTTC	CASSEEAVPYNEQFF	-	few	TRBV6-4	15	TRBJ2-1
TGTGCCAGCAGCCTATTTGGGCCAAACACTGAAGCTTTCTTT	CASSLFGPNTEAFF	-	-	TRBV3-1/TRBV3-2	14	TRBJ1-1
TGTGCCAGCAGTACCCCCGGGACAGGGAATTACAATGAGCAGTTCTTC	CASSTPGTGNYNEQFF	TRBD1	-	TRBV6-2/TRBV6-3	16	TRBJ2-1
TGTGCCAGCAGCCCGTCGGGGGTTCGCACAGATACGCAGTATTTT	CASSPSGVRTDTQYF	-	-	TRBV6-5	15	TRBJ2-3
TGTGCTAGTGGCTTGCTGGACAGCCTCTATGGCTACACCTTC	CASGLLDSLYGYTF	-	-	TRBV12-5	14	TRBJ1-2
TGTGCCAGCAGCCAATTGACAGGCAACACCGGGGAGCTGTTTTTT	CASSQLTGNTGELFF	-	-	TRBV14	15	TRBJ2-2
TGTGCCACCAGCCTGGACAGGGTGGGCGAAAAACTGTTTTTT	CATSLDRVGEKLFF	TRBD1	-	TRBV15	14	TRBJ1-4
TGTGCCAGCGGTCCTACAGGGAGGAGTAATGAAAAACTGTTTTTT	CASGPTGRSNEKLFF	-	once	TRBV3-1/TRBV3-2	15	TRBJ1-4
TGCAGCGTCACCTTTCGACTTTCAGGTCCAGATACGCAGTATTTT	CSVTFRLSGPDTQYF	-	-	TRBV29-1	15	TRBJ2-3
TGTGCCAGTAGTATCGTGGGTGAGCAGTTCTTC	CASSIVGEQFF	-	-	TRBV19	11	TRBJ2-1
TGTGCCAGCAGCTTGGCAAGGACCGAATCCTACGAGCAGTACTTC	CASSLARTESYEQYF	-	-	TRBV11-2	15	TRBJ2-7
TGCGCCAGCAGTCCCGGAGGTGGTGGAAACACCATATATTTT	CASSPGGGGNTIYF	-	-	TRBV4-3	14	TRBJ1-3
TGTGCCACCCTACTCACAGGGGTGAACACTGAAGCTTTCTTT	CATLLTGVNTEAFF	TRBD1	few	TRBV6-5	14	TRBJ1-1
TGTGCCAGCGGGCAGGGTGCCTATGGCTACACCTTC	CASGQGAYGYTF	-	-	TRBV7-2	12	TRBJ1-2
TGTGCCAGTAGTATAGTAGGGGACAGCTACGAGCAGTACTTC	CASSIVGDSYEQYF	TRBD1	-	TRBV19	14	TRBJ2-7
TGCGCCAGCAGTGGAGGGACAGGGGTAGGAACTGAAGCTTTCTTT	CASSGGTGVGTEAFF	TRBD1	-	TRBV10-1	15	TRBJ1-1
TGTGCCAGCAGCCCCGGACAGGGAAACTCTGGGGCCAACGTCCTGACTTTC	CASSPGQGNSGANVLTF	TRBD1	-	TRBV7-3	17	TRBJ2-6
TGCGCCAGCCACTTGGCGGTACCCAACACTGAAGCTTTCTTT	CASHLAVPNTEAFF	-	-	TRBV5-1	14	TRBJ1-1
TGCAGCGTTGGGTTCAGGGGGCCGGTAAACACCATATATTTT	CSVGFRGPVNTIYF	TRBD1	few	TRBV29-1	14	TRBJ1-3
TGCGCCAGCAGCGCGTCCAGGGGCGAACCGGGGTGGACCGGGGAGCTGTTTTTT	CASSASRGEPGWTGELFF	-	-	TRBV5-1	18	TRBJ2-2